A selection of T cell receptor beta chains follows, all from one sample in a study of T cells after yellow fever vaccination. TCRdb recomputed calls from the 5' RACE reads with MiXCR, one row per CDR3 protein. The data show some 30,000 distinct CDR3 sequences, with about 4.6% seen just once and 40% to 55% held by the top ten. The starting material was CD8+ T cells sorted from PBMCs, obtained 5 days after the yellow fever booster vaccination. The receptors derive from a man younger than 45 who received the YFV17D yellow fever vaccine. CDR3s include the opening cysteine and the closing phenylalanine or tryptophan. Fields, in order: clone size, J gene, D gene, V gene, CDR3 protein, CDR3 DNA. A D gene is named only where the DNA matches it firmly. Only part of the rows carry a size: once, few, many, or a class if the clone is expanded.

clone_size: many
j_call: TRBJ2-6
d_call: NA
v_call: TRBV18
cdr3_aa: CASSPYEGASGANVLTF
cdr3_nt: TGTGCCAGCTCACCTTATGAGGGAGCGTCTGGGGCCAACGTCCTGACTTTC

clone_size: many
j_call: TRBJ2-5
d_call: NA
v_call: TRBV15
cdr3_aa: CATSSGDSGETQYF
cdr3_nt: TGTGCCACCAGCAGTGGGGACAGCGGGGAGACCCAGTACTTC

clone_size: NA
j_call: TRBJ2-3
d_call: NA
v_call: TRBV7-6
cdr3_aa: CASSPQGAGGTQYF
cdr3_nt: TGTGCCAGCAGCCCGCAAGGGGCAGGGGGGACGCAGTATTTT

clone_size: many
j_call: TRBJ1-1
d_call: NA
v_call: TRBV7-6
cdr3_aa: CASSTIATAEAFF
cdr3_nt: TGTGCCAGCAGCACGATCGCAACAGCCGAAGCTTTCTTT

clone_size: many
j_call: TRBJ2-7
d_call: NA
v_call: TRBV19
cdr3_aa: CASSMAAKPYAYEQYF
cdr3_nt: TGTGCCAGTAGTATGGCAGCGAAGCCCTACGCCTACGAGCAGTACTTC

clone_size: many
j_call: TRBJ2-7
d_call: NA
v_call: TRBV29-1
cdr3_aa: CSVGGSYEQYF
cdr3_nt: TGCAGCGTTGGAGGCAGCTACGAGCAGTACTTC

clone_size: many
j_call: TRBJ2-1
d_call: TRBD2
v_call: TRBV2
cdr3_aa: CASGVGRGRDPEQFF
cdr3_nt: TGTGCCAGCGGAGTCGGACGCGGGAGGGATCCTGAGCAGTTCTTC

clone_size: many
j_call: TRBJ2-1
d_call: NA
v_call: TRBV25-1
cdr3_aa: CASLARVEGLYNEQFF
cdr3_nt: TGTGCCAGCCTAGCGCGGGTGGAGGGCCTCTACAATGAGCAGTTCTTC

clone_size: many
j_call: TRBJ2-1
d_call: NA
v_call: TRBV12-3/TRBV12-4
cdr3_aa: CASSLAAWNEQFF
cdr3_nt: TGTGCCAGCAGTTTAGCAGCATGGAATGAGCAGTTCTTC

clone_size: many
j_call: TRBJ2-5
d_call: TRBD2
v_call: TRBV27
cdr3_aa: CASSLEASGSQETQYF
cdr3_nt: TGTGCCAGCAGTTTAGAGGCTAGCGGGAGCCAAGAGACCCAGTACTTC

clone_size: many
j_call: TRBJ2-7
d_call: NA
v_call: TRBV24-1
cdr3_aa: CATSAHFRDTGQSYEQYF
cdr3_nt: TGTGCCACCAGTGCCCACTTCCGGGACACAGGTCAGAGTTACGAGCAGTACTTC

clone_size: many
j_call: TRBJ2-5
d_call: NA
v_call: TRBV7-2
cdr3_aa: CASSPTGNKETQYF
cdr3_nt: TGTGCCAGCAGCCCCACCGGGAACAAAGAGACCCAGTACTTC

clone_size: many
j_call: TRBJ2-2
d_call: TRBD2
v_call: TRBV18
cdr3_aa: CASSQGGLAGDDTGELFF
cdr3_nt: TGTGCCAGCTCCCAGGGTGGACTAGCGGGAGACGACACCGGGGAGCTGTTTTTT

clone_size: many
j_call: TRBJ2-2
d_call: NA
v_call: TRBV7-2
cdr3_aa: CASSLTGRSNTGELFF
cdr3_nt: TGTGCCAGCAGCTTAACGGGTAGATCGAACACCGGGGAGCTGTTTTTT

clone_size: many
j_call: TRBJ2-3
d_call: NA
v_call: TRBV7-9
cdr3_aa: CASRNEENTQYF
cdr3_nt: TGTGCCAGCAGGAATGAGGAGAATACGCAGTATTTT

clone_size: few
j_call: TRBJ1-1
d_call: TRBD1
v_call: TRBV5-4
cdr3_aa: CASSFGTGFATEAFF
cdr3_nt: TGTGCCAGCAGCTTCGGGACAGGGTTCGCCACTGAAGCTTTCTTT

clone_size: many
j_call: TRBJ2-3
d_call: TRBD2
v_call: TRBV5-1
cdr3_aa: CASSRLAGGTDTQYF
cdr3_nt: TGCGCCAGCAGCCGCCTAGCGGGGGGCACAGATACGCAGTATTTT

clone_size: many
j_call: TRBJ2-1
d_call: NA
v_call: TRBV12-3/TRBV12-4
cdr3_aa: CASSFGQEQFF
cdr3_nt: TGTGCCAGCAGTTTCGGTCAGGAGCAGTTCTTC

clone_size: many
j_call: TRBJ2-1
d_call: NA
v_call: TRBV7-6
cdr3_aa: CASSPGVGEQFF
cdr3_nt: TGTGCCAGCAGCCCTGGGGTGGGTGAGCAGTTCTTC

clone_size: many
j_call: TRBJ2-3
d_call: TRBD2
v_call: TRBV12-3/TRBV12-4
cdr3_aa: CASRVAGGRGTDTQYF
cdr3_nt: TGTGCCAGCAGGGTAGCGGGAGGTAGAGGAACAGATACGCAGTATTTT

clone_size: many
j_call: TRBJ2-7
d_call: NA
v_call: TRBV29-1
cdr3_aa: CSVEAGTLYEQYF
cdr3_nt: TGCAGCGTTGAGGCAGGGACCCTTTATGAGCAGTACTTC

clone_size: many
j_call: TRBJ1-2
d_call: TRBD1
v_call: TRBV5-1
cdr3_aa: CASSLDRGIEGYGYTF
cdr3_nt: TGCGCCAGCAGCTTAGACAGGGGGATCGAAGGGTATGGCTACACCTTC

clone_size: many
j_call: TRBJ2-7
d_call: NA
v_call: TRBV14
cdr3_aa: CASSQVGNEQYF
cdr3_nt: TGTGCCAGCAGCCAAGTCGGAAACGAGCAGTACTTC

clone_size: many
j_call: TRBJ2-7
d_call: TRBD2
v_call: TRBV29-1
cdr3_aa: CSVETSETYEQYF
cdr3_nt: TGCAGCGTTGAAACTAGCGAGACCTACGAGCAGTACTTC

clone_size: many
j_call: TRBJ2-1
d_call: NA
v_call: TRBV5-6
cdr3_aa: CASSLSDGPYNEQFF
cdr3_nt: TGTGCCAGCAGCTTATCGGACGGCCCCTACAATGAGCAGTTCTTC

clone_size: many
j_call: TRBJ2-3
d_call: NA
v_call: TRBV5-1
cdr3_aa: CASSFDSFTDTQYF
cdr3_nt: TGCGCCAGCAGCTTTGACAGTTTCACAGATACGCAGTATTTT

clone_size: many
j_call: TRBJ2-3
d_call: NA
v_call: TRBV4-3
cdr3_aa: CASSQDNWGRRADTQYF
cdr3_nt: TGCGCCAGCAGCCAAGATAACTGGGGGCGACGTGCAGATACGCAGTATTTT

clone_size: many
j_call: TRBJ2-7
d_call: NA
v_call: TRBV9
cdr3_aa: CASSAASASYEQYF
cdr3_nt: TGTGCCAGCAGCGCCGCTAGCGCGAGCTACGAGCAGTACTTC

clone_size: many
j_call: TRBJ2-5
d_call: NA
v_call: TRBV7-2
cdr3_aa: CASSLYYGETQYF
cdr3_nt: TGTGCCAGCAGCTTATATTATGGGGAGACCCAGTACTTC

clone_size: many
j_call: TRBJ1-2
d_call: NA
v_call: TRBV9
cdr3_aa: CASSVGTPANYGYTF
cdr3_nt: TGTGCCAGCAGCGTAGGGACGCCAGCTAACTATGGCTACACCTTC

clone_size: many
j_call: TRBJ2-2
d_call: NA
v_call: TRBV16
cdr3_aa: CASSQPPGGNTGELFF
cdr3_nt: TGTGCCAGCAGCCAGCCGCCCGGGGGTAACACCGGGGAGCTGTTTTTT

clone_size: many
j_call: TRBJ2-1
d_call: TRBD2
v_call: TRBV20-1
cdr3_aa: CSAKSGEAGGWFEQFF
cdr3_nt: TGCAGTGCTAAGTCGGGTGAAGCGGGAGGGTGGTTTGAGCAGTTCTTC

clone_size: NA
j_call: TRBJ2-1
d_call: NA
v_call: TRBV5-6
cdr3_aa: CASSPRLPGQGSYNEQFF
cdr3_nt: TGTGCCAGCAGCCCCAGGCTTCCCGGCCAGGGAAGTTACAATGAGCAGTTCTTC

clone_size: many
j_call: TRBJ2-7
d_call: NA
v_call: TRBV7-2
cdr3_aa: CASMRESYEQYF
cdr3_nt: TGTGCCAGCATGCGCGAGAGCTACGAGCAGTACTTC

clone_size: many
j_call: TRBJ2-1
d_call: TRBD2
v_call: TRBV4-1
cdr3_aa: CASSQDERDAYNEQFF
cdr3_nt: TGCGCCAGCAGCCAAGACGAGCGGGACGCCTACAATGAGCAGTTCTTC

clone_size: NA
j_call: TRBJ2-3
d_call: TRBD1
v_call: TRBV7-3
cdr3_aa: CASSSNIQGLAHTDTQYF
cdr3_nt: TGTGCCAGCAGCTCTAACATACAGGGGTTGGCACACACAGATACGCAGTATTTT

clone_size: many
j_call: TRBJ2-7
d_call: TRBD2
v_call: TRBV27
cdr3_aa: CASSLAWASGHYEQYF
cdr3_nt: TGTGCCAGCAGCTTAGCCTGGGCTAGCGGGCACTACGAGCAGTACTTC

clone_size: NA
j_call: TRBJ2-3
d_call: NA
v_call: TRBV5-3
cdr3_aa: CARSSGISSADTQYF
cdr3_nt: TGTGCCAGGAGCTCTGGGATCAGTTCTGCAGATACGCAGTATTTT

clone_size: many
j_call: TRBJ2-2
d_call: TRBD1
v_call: TRBV6-5
cdr3_aa: CASSYPTGANGELFF
cdr3_nt: TGTGCCAGCAGTTACCCGACAGGGGCAAACGGGGAGCTGTTTTTT

clone_size: many
j_call: TRBJ2-4
d_call: NA
v_call: TRBV19
cdr3_aa: CASSIGGKNIQYF
cdr3_nt: TGTGCCAGTAGTATTGGGGGCAAAAACATTCAGTACTTC

clone_size: NA
j_call: TRBJ2-1
d_call: TRBD2
v_call: TRBV5-4
cdr3_aa: CASSVATSPLSFYNEQFF
cdr3_nt: TGTGCCAGCAGCGTAGCGACTAGCCCACTATCATTTTACAATGAGCAGTTCTTC

clone_size: many
j_call: TRBJ1-1
d_call: NA
v_call: TRBV28
cdr3_aa: CASSYTDNTEAFF
cdr3_nt: TGTGCCAGCAGTTACACGGACAACACTGAAGCTTTCTTT